The 21 T cell receptor beta chains listed next were all sequenced from one sample in a study of metastatic and nonmetastatic thyroid tumors (dated by TCRdb to 2019 to 2021). Preparation of the library involved PCR. TCRdb shows the sequencer as Illumina HiSeq 4000. TCRdb redid the processing of the public reads, applying fastp at Q25 and MiXCR, and retained in-frame beta chains. The table for this sample lists thousands of clones; roughly a third of them were counted only once. About 25% of the sample comes from the top ten. No treatment had been received by any patient before thyroid surgery. The sequenced material came from adjacent normal tissue. These receptors were collected from a female donor with papillary thyroid cancer or a benign thyroid nodule (not recorded which). Some clones in this sample may be carry-over from other donors' samples.

This chain connects TRBV27 to TRBJ1-2; 8 nucleotides agree with TRBD1. Germline V gene lookup returns CDR1 MNHEY and CDR2 SMNVEV (reference sequence). The V and J ends lost 6 bases and 6 bases, in that order; junction bases with no gene match: 6. The CDR3 is 13 amino acids. CDR3 residues: CASSSKTGDGYTF. In DNA form, the CDR3 reads TGTGCCAGCAGCTCCAAGACAGGGGATGGCTACACCTTC.

This clone has only a few counts. The chain combines TRBV27 with TRBJ2-1; no clear D. V lost 5 bases and J lost 7, with 9 bases in between. The CDR3 runs 12 residues. The germline gives CDR1 MNHEY, CDR2 SMNVEV (reference sequence). Here the CDR3 DNA reads TGTGCCAGCAGTAGGATCCCGAATGAGCAGTTCTTC. As protein: CASSRIPNEQFF.

This clone was counted between two and nine times. The J gene is TRBJ2-7, the V gene TRBV12-3 or TRBV12-4; D possibly corresponds to TRBD2 (6 bases). V was pared by 6 bases and J by 4 bases, with 7 bases between. CDR3 size: 11 residues. CDR3 sequence: CASRGGYEQYF. Written as DNA, the CDR3 is TGTGCCAGCAGAGGAGGGTACGAGCAGTACTTC.

The genes are TRBV28 and TRBJ1-6, with TRBD1 identical over 7 bases. Germline lookup yields CDR1 MDHEN and CDR2 SYDVKM. The CDR3 spans 13 residues. V was pared by 11 bases and J by 7 bases, with 8 bases of the junction left unmatched. CDR3 sequence (DNA): TGTGCCGGCATTCCGACAGGGAATTCACCCCTCCACTTT. Protein: CAGIPTGNSPLHF. Using reference TRBV28 and TRBJ1-6 for the parts outside the CDR3, the full variable domain is DVKVTQSSRYLVKRTGEKVFLECVQDMDHENMFWYRQDPGLGLRLIYFSYDVKMKEKGDIPEGYSVSREKKERFSLILESASTNQTSMYLCAGIPTGNSPLHFGNGTRLTVT.

This clone showed up just a few times. A single base separates this from a much larger clone, so it may be a read error. The sample contains more than one DNA sequence encoding this CDR3. The gene calls are TRBV6-2 or TRBV6-3 and TRBJ1-5, with D possibly TRBD1 on 6 matching bases. The CDR3 contains 16 residues. From germline, CDR1 is MNHEY and CDR2 SVGEGT. The CDR3 loop is CASSPTGTGINRPQHF. CDR3 nucleotide sequence: TGTGCCAGCAGTCCCACCGGCACAGGGATCAATCGGCCCCAGCACTTT.

The rearrangement uses TRBV11-2 and TRBJ1-2; D unclear. The CDR3 extends over 15 amino acids. In germline, CDR1 is SGHAT, CDR2 FQNNGV. The V and J ends lost 0 bases and 5 bases respectively, with 13 bases between them. CDR3 residues: CASSLERTDYYGYTF. The CDR3 DNA follows: TGTGCCAGCAGCTTAGAAAGGACGGATTATTATGGCTACACCTTC.

This rearrangement joins TRBV20-1 to TRBJ2-5; D gene uncertain. The germline V and J ends were trimmed by 0 bases and 1 base, with 12 bases remaining between them. There are 15 residues in the CDR3. CDR1 and CDR2 from the germline V gene are DFQATT and SNEGSKA (reference sequence). This chain's CDR3 is CSARDFLRIQETQYF. CDR3 bases: TGCAGTGCTAGAGATTTCCTACGGATCCAAGAGACCCAGTACTTC.

The table lists this clone with a few counts. The V call is TRBV6-1, the J call TRBJ1-6; 8 positions match TRBD1. Trimming removed 6 bases from V and 6 bases from J; junction bases left unmatched: 10. CDR1 is MNHNS, CDR2 SASEGT, per germline. The length of the CDR3 is 16 residues. CDR3 residues: CASRSQGAMGNSPLHF. CDR3 sequence (DNA): TGTGCCAGCAGGTCTCAGGGGGCTATGGGTAATTCACCCCTCCACTTT.

Only a few counts were recorded for this clone. Other DNA sequences within the sample encode an identical CDR3. The chain combines TRBV12-3 or TRBV12-4 with TRBJ1-1; no reliable D call. Trimming took 4 bases from V and 9 from J, leaving 9 bases between them. CDR3 length: 11 amino acids. As DNA, the CDR3 is TGTGCCAGCAGTTCGCAGAGAAAAGCTTTCTTT. It yields the protein CASSSQRKAFF.

V gene TRBV5-1 combines with J gene TRBJ2-1, with 7 bases fitting TRBD2. The CDR3 spans 15 residues. CDR1 is SGHRS and CDR2 is YFSETQ in the germline V gene. J was trimmed by 5 bases and V by 0 bases; bases with no gene match: 5. DNA of the CDR3: TGCGCCAGCAGCTTGGTCGGGACTAAAGACAATGAGCAGTTCTTC. This gives the protein CASSLVGTKDNEQFF.

This clone has more than one count but fewer than ten. The V call is TRBV2, the J call TRBJ1-2, with 7 bases aligning to TRBD1. The CDR3 consists of 13 residues. Germline V CDR1 and CDR2: SNHLY, FYNNEI. Trimming at V came to 0 bases and at J to 7 bases, leaving 2 bases not matched to a gene. CDR3 sequence reads: CASSEAGQVGYTF. CDR3 coding DNA: TGTGCCAGCAGTGAAGCCGGACAGGTTGGCTACACCTTC.

V usage is TRBV10-3 and J usage is TRBJ2-1; D remains ambiguous. The V gene lost 6 bases and the J gene lost 6 bases, with 12 bases spanning the gap. The CDR3 extends over 13 amino acids. Germline CDR1 is ENHRY and CDR2 is SYGVKD. The CDR3 nucleotides are TGTGCCATCAGGGGCGTCGGAACCAATGAGCAGTTCTTC. Its translation: CAIRGVGTNEQFF.

As for this clone: At one end the junction does not follow the germline gene, possibly because of a read error. The rearrangement uses TRBV20-1 and TRBJ1-4; D unclear. CDR1 is DFQATT, CDR2 SNEGSKA, per germline (reference sequence). The CDR3 contains 13 residues. The chain's CDR3 is CNARRASNEKLFF. The DNA of the CDR3 is TGCAATGCTAGAAGGGCTTCTAATGAAAAACTGTTTTTT.

By sample share, this clone is large. The gene calls are TRBV12-3 or TRBV12-4 and TRBJ2-7; TRBD1 matches at 7 bases. The CDR3 is 16 amino acids. V dropped 6 bases and J dropped 2; count of bases not matched to a gene: 13. The CDR3, as DNA: TGTGCCAGCAGCCACCTAATGTCAGGGACAGCCTACGAGCAGTACTTC. Protein product: CASSHLMSGTAYEQYF.

This clone was seen a few times. The chain links TRBV7-8 to TRBJ2-7, with TRBD2 matching over 8 bases. This CDR3 comprises 14 residues. The junction had 5 bases not matched to a gene; V was cut back by 3 bases and J by 4 bases. Germline lookup yields CDR1 SGHVS and CDR2 FQNEAQ. DNA for the CDR3: TGTGCCAGCAGCTTCGGGGGGGCCATGTACGAGCAGTACTTC. Encoded protein: CASSFGGAMYEQYF. The full variable domain, completed using reference TRBV7-8 and TRBJ2-7, is GAGVSQSPRYKVAKRGQDVALRCDPISGHVSLFWYQQALGQGPEFLTYFQNEAQLDKSGLPSDRFFAERPEGSVSTLKIQRTQQEDSAVYLCASSFGGAMYEQYFGPGTRLTVT.

This clone was seen a handful of times. The V call is TRBV6-1, the J call TRBJ1-1; a weak D match, TRBD1 (5 bases). Germline V gives CDR1 MNHNS, CDR2 SASEGT. The CDR3 sequence is 11 residues long. V lost 10 bases and J 7 bases, leaving 13 bases between the germline ends. The CDR3 is CATRVGGEAFF. CDR3 bases: TGTGCCACCCGGGTGGGGGGTGAAGCTTTCTTT.

The J gene is TRBJ2-1, the V gene TRBV27; the match to TRBD2 covers 11 bases. The V and J ends lost 5 bases and 10 bases, in that order; junction bases with no gene match: 13. The CDR3 has 16 residues. Germline V gene lookup returns CDR1 MNHEY and CDR2 SMNVEV (reference sequence). CDR3 in DNA: TGTGCCAGCAGTCCTCGGGGGACTAGCGGACCCCTGGAGCAGTTCTTC. Its translation: CASSPRGTSGPLEQFF.

This sequence joins TRBV2 and TRBJ2-1, with 7 bases identical to TRBD2. The V gene's germline CDR1 is SNHLY and CDR2 FYNNEI. V gave up 0 bases and J gave up 4 bases; unmatched junction bases: 9. CDR3 length: 17 amino acids. DNA of the CDR3: TGTGCCAGCAGTGAAGCGCAGCGGGACCTTTTTTACAATGAGCAGTTCTTC. Protein: CASSEAQRDLFYNEQFF.

This chain connects TRBV19 to TRBJ1-2, with D unresolved. Per germline, CDR1 LNHDA and CDR2 SQIVND (reference sequence). The germline V and J ends were trimmed by 0 bases and 6 bases, with 8 bases remaining between them. CDR3 length: 13 amino acids. In DNA form, the CDR3 reads TGTGCCAGTAGTATAGATACCCGCGATGGCTACACCTTC. This gives the protein CASSIDTRDGYTF.

In its sample, this clone was seen a few times. V and J are TRBV6-1 and TRBJ2-7; 13 nucleotides match TRBD2. Germline-derived CDR1 and CDR2 are MNHNS and SASEGT. With V trimmed by 6 bases and J by 3 bases, 5 bases remained unmatched. CDR3 length: 15 amino acids. This CDR3 is CASSRRTSGGYEQYF. CDR3 DNA: TGTGCCAGCAGCCGTCGGACTAGCGGGGGCTACGAGCAGTACTTC.

This clone has just a few counts. The CDR3 loop is CATSRDSYGYTF. Written as DNA, the CDR3 is TGTGCCACCAGCAGGGACAGCTATGGCTACACCTTC. The chain carries TRBV15 and TRBJ1-2; the D gene is possibly TRBD1 (6 bases). This CDR3 region has 12 residues. Germline CDR1 LNHNV, CDR2 YYDKDF (reference sequence). V was cut by 3 bases and J by 4 bases, with 6 bases left in between.